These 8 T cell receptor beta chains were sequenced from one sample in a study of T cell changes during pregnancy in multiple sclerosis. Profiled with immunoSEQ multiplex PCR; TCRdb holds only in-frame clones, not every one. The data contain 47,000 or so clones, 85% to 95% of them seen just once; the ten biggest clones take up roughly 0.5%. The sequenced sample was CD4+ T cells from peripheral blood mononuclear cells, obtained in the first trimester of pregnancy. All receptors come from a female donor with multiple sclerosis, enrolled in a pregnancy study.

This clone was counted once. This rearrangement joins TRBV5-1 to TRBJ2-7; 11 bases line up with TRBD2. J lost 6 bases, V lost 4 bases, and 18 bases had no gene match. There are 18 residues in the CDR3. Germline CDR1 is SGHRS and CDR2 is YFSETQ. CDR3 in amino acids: CASSGRTSGGPKTVEQYF. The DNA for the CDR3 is TGCGCCAGCAGCGGACGTACTAGCGGGGGCCCTAAAACTGTCGAGCAGTACTTC.

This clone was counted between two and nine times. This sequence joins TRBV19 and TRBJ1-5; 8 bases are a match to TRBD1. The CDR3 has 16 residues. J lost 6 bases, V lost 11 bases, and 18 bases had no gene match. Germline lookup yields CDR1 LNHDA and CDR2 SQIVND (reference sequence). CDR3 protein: CAASPRGQAGRQPQHF. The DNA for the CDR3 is TGTGCCGCTTCCCCCCGGGGACAGGCGGGGCGTCAGCCCCAGCATTTT.

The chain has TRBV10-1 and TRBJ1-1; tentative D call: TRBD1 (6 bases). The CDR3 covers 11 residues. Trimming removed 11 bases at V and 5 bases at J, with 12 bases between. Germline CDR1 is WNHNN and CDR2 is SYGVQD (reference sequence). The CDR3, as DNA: TGCGCCGGGGAAGGGGGAACTGAAGCTTTCTTT. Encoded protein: CAGEGGTEAFF.

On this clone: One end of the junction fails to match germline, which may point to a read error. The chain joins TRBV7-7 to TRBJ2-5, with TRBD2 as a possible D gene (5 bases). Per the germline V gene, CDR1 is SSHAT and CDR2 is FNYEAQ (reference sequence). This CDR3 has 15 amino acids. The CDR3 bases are TGTGCTAGCAGCTTAAGTGATGGGCTAGCTGGGACCCAGTACTTC. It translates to CASSLSDGLAGTQYF. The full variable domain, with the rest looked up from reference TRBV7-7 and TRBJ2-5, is GAGVSQSPRYKVTKRGQDVTLRCDPISSHATLYWYQQALGQGPEFLTYFNYEAQPDKSGLPSDRFSAERPEGSISTLTIQRTEQRDSAMYRCASSLSDGLAGTQYFGPGTRLLVL.

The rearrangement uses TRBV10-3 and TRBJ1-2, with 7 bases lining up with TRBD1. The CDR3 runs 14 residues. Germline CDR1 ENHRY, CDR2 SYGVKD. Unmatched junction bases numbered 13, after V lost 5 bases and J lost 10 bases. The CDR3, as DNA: TGTGCCATCAGTTCCTCGGACAGGTTTAATGTCTACACCTTC. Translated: CAISSSDRFNVYTF.

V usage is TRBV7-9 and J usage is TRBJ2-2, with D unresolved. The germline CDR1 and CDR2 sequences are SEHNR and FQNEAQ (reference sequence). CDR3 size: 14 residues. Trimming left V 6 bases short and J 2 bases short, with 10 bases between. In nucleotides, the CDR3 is TGTGCCAGCAGTGAACAGAGTAACACCGGGGAGCTGTTTTTT. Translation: CASSEQSNTGELFF.

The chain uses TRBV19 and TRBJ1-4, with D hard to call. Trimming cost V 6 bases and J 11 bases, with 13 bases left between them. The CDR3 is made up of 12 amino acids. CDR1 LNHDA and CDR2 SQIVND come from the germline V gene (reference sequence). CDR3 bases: TGTGCCAGTAGGAAGCCGGGAGGGAAACTGTTTTTT. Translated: CASRKPGGKLFF.

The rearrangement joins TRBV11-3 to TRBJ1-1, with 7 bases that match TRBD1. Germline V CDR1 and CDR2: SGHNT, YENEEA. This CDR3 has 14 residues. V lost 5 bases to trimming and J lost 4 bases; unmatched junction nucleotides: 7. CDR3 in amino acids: CASSLGQGGTEAFF. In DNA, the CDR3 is TGTGCCAGCAGCCTGGGGCAGGGGGGCACTGAAGCTTTCTTT.